The 17 T cell receptor beta chains below all came from one sample that was sequenced in a study of CD8 T cells in ankylosing spondylitis (dated by TCRdb to 2015 to 2018). Receptor amplification or capture employed 5' RACE. Sequencing was performed on an Illumina HiSeq 2500. Clones were called with MiXCR by TCRdb after fastp trimmed the public reads at Q25, and only in-frame beta chains were retained. Every CDR3 protein is listed once, alongside the most common genes and DNA of its rows. The sample table holds approximately 210,000 distinct CDR3 sequences, of which around 13% were seen once. The ten most abundant clones make up more than 15% of the sample. The sequenced sample was blood, either unsorted or a sorted T cell fraction (not recorded which). These receptor sequences come from a male donor with ankylosing spondylitis or in good health (not recorded which).

This rearrangement joins TRBV7-9 to TRBJ2-6; D unclear. Germline V gives CDR1 SEHNR, CDR2 FQNEAQ (reference sequence). CDR3 length: 14 residues. The V end lost 0 bases, the J end lost 3 bases, and 3 bases lay between the germline ends. The CDR3 sequence is CASSLAIGANVLTF. CDR3 bases: TGTGCCAGCAGCTTAGCCATTGGGGCCAACGTCCTGACTTTC.

In regard to this clonotype: Possible read error: a much larger clone is one base away. The chain is built from TRBV12-3 or TRBV12-4 and TRBJ2-3, with 7 bases matching TRBD1. The CDR3 totals 16 residues. V lost 5 bases and J lost 5; bases outside the gene matches: 13. The DNA of the CDR3 is TGTGCCAGCAGTCCGGGGACAGCTGGGCTCGGAGATACGCAGTATTTT. Translated, it gives CASSPGTAGLGDTQYF.

This clonotype was found many times. V and J are TRBV30 and TRBJ2-3; TRBD2 matches 15 bases. V lost 0 bases to trimming and J lost 4 bases; unmatched junction nucleotides: 5. Germline CDR1 is GTSNPN and CDR2 is SVGIG (reference sequence). The length of the CDR3 is 17 residues. The CDR3 nucleotides are TGTGCCTGGAGTGTATCCGGGACTAGCGGGAGGTCAGATACGCAGTATTTT. Translation gives CAWSVSGTSGRSDTQYF.

This clonotype was observed at least ten times. The V gene is TRBV3-1, the J gene TRBJ2-7; the D is unclear. Trimming stripped 4 bases from V and 2 bases from J, with 21 bases between. Looked up from germline, CDR1 is LGHDT and CDR2 is YNNKEL (reference sequence). The CDR3 contains 17 residues. The CDR3: CASSLENFLHYTYEQYF. The CDR3 DNA sequence: TGTGCCAGCAGCCTGGAGAACTTTCTTCATTACACCTACGAGCAGTACTTC.

The table lists this clonotype with a few counts. The CDR3: CASSSPGTVYGYTF. The DNA for the CDR3 is TGTGCCAGCAGCTCGCCCGGGACAGTCTATGGCTACACCTTC. V is TRBV11-2 and J is TRBJ1-2, with 7 positions matching TRBD1. In germline, CDR1 is SGHAT, CDR2 FQNNGV. The CDR3 is 14 amino acids. With 4 bases clipped from V and 4 bases from J, the junction kept 6 bases outside the gene matches.

CDR3 residues: CASSQDLVAPGRRAKNIQYF. Here the CDR3 DNA reads TGTGCCAGCAGCCAAGATTTAGTCGCCCCCGGGCGGAGGGCCAAAAACATTCAGTACTTC. The chain recombines TRBV3-1 with TRBJ2-4; possibly TRBD2 for D (5 bases). The CDR3 sequence is 20 residues long. Trimming took off 0 bases at V and 1 base at J, with 22 bases between the two ends. Germline values: CDR1 LGHDT, CDR2 YNNKEL (reference sequence). The full variable domain, its missing parts supplied by reference TRBV3-1 and TRBJ2-4, is DTAVSQTPKYLVTQMGNDKSIKCEQNLGHDTMYWYKQDSKKFLKIMFSYNNKELIINETVPNRFSPKSPDKAHLNLHINSLELGDSAVYFCASSQDLVAPGRRAKNIQYFGAGTRLSVL.

The genes are TRBV9 and TRBJ2-3; 10 bases map to TRBD1. J was trimmed by 2 bases and V by 3 bases; bases with no gene match: 6. Germline CDR1 and CDR2: SGDLS and YYNGEE. This CDR3 is built from 16 residues. The CDR3: CASSGPDRGPTDTQYF. In nucleotides, the CDR3 is TGTGCCAGCAGCGGACCTGACAGGGGGCCCACAGATACGCAGTATTTT.

The chain is built from TRBV18 and TRBJ1-1, with 7 nucleotides matching TRBD1. This CDR3 has 15 amino acids. V was clipped by 6 bases and J by 1 base; unmatched bases: 8. Germline CDR1 KGHSH, CDR2 LQKENI. CDR3 in amino acids: CASSPGPGGNTEAFF. CDR3 DNA: TGTGCCAGCTCCCCGGGCCCAGGGGGGAACACTGAAGCTTTCTTT.

The chain uses TRBV9 and TRBJ2-7; D unclear. The length of the CDR3 is 18 residues. The germline CDR1 and CDR2 sequences are SGDLS and YYNGEE. The germline V and J ends were trimmed by 3 bases and 1 base, with 23 bases remaining between them. The CDR3 sequence: CASSAFGSPPLTSYEQYF. The CDR3 nucleotides read TGTGCCAGCAGCGCATTCGGGTCTCCCCCTCTCACTTCCTACGAGCAGTACTTC. Variable domain in full (rest from reference TRBV9 and TRBJ2-7): DSGVTQTPKHLITATGQRVTLRCSPRSGDLSVYWYQQSLDQGLQFLIQYYNGEERAKGNILERFSAQQFPDLHSELNLSSLELGDSALYFCASSAFGSPPLTSYEQYFGPGTRLTVT.

The table lists this clonotype with a few counts. This chain connects TRBV27 to TRBJ1-3; tentative D call: TRBD1 (5 bases). The CDR3 has 14 residues. Germline V gene sequence: CDR1 MNHEY, CDR2 SMNVEV (reference sequence). V lost 8 bases and J 4 bases, leaving 15 bases between the germline ends. CDR3 sequence (DNA): TGTGCCAGCGCCCACGTAGGGGCCGGAAACACCATATATTTT. Protein: CASAHVGAGNTIYF.

The rearrangement joins TRBV10-3 to TRBJ2-7; 9 bases match TRBD1. This CDR3 comprises 16 residues. Germline CDR1 is ENHRY and CDR2 is SYGVKD. The V gene end was trimmed by 3 bases and the J gene end by 7 bases; junction bases not matched to a gene: 13. CDR3 nucleotide sequence: TGTGCCATCAGTGAATCCAACAGGGGGCTCGGGAGTGAGCAGTACTTC. Amino acids: CAISESNRGLGSEQYF.

The chain joins TRBV3-1 to TRBJ2-1; D remains ambiguous. The germline V and J ends were trimmed by 0 bases and 1 base, with 10 bases remaining between them. This CDR3 comprises 16 residues. CDR1 is LGHDT, CDR2 YNNKEL, per germline (reference sequence). The CDR3 DNA sequence: TGTGCCAGCAGCCAAGATCGGGTGGGGTCCTACAATGAGCAGTTCTTC. This encodes CASSQDRVGSYNEQFF.

At least ten counts were recorded for this clonotype. The V call is TRBV29-1, the J call TRBJ2-2, with TRBD1 matching over 7 bases. V lost 5 bases and J lost 4; bases outside the gene matches: 10. From germline, CDR1 is SQVTM and CDR2 ANQGSEA. The CDR3 has 15 amino acids. CDR3 loop: CSVTPMAGGTGELFF. In DNA form, the CDR3 reads TGCAGCGTTACCCCAATGGCAGGGGGCACCGGGGAGCTGTTTTTT.

The chain links TRBV27 to TRBJ2-1; 8 bases fit TRBD2. The CDR3 loop spans 13 amino acids. The ends lost 6 bases at V and 9 bases at J; junction bases unmatched: 7. Germline CDR1 reads MNHEY; CDR2 reads SMNVEV (reference sequence). CDR3 sequence: CASSGGGGGEQFF. The CDR3 nucleotides read TGTGCCAGCAGCGGGGGGGGAGGGGGTGAGCAGTTCTTC.

The chain uses TRBV27 and TRBJ1-1; 8 bases fit TRBD1. The CDR3 runs to 17 residues. The germline gives CDR1 MNHEY, CDR2 SMNVEV (reference sequence). The junction had 10 bases not matched to a gene; V was cut back by 4 bases and J by 0 bases. CDR3: CASSWGPGGLLNTEAFF. DNA of the CDR3: TGTGCCAGCAGTTGGGGGCCAGGGGGCTTACTGAACACTGAAGCTTTCTTT.

Only a few counts were recorded for this clonotype. The chain recombines TRBV12-3 or TRBV12-4 with TRBJ1-1, with D perhaps TRBD1 (6 bases). V shed 4 bases and J shed 1 base, with 10 bases lying between them. This CDR3 comprises 14 residues. The CDR3 DNA reads as TGTGCCAGCAGTTGGGGGGCTACGAACACTGAAGCTTTCTTT. Translated, it gives CASSWGATNTEAFF.

This chain connects TRBV7-8 to TRBJ2-3; 11 bases fit TRBD1. The ends lost 3 bases at V and 1 base at J; junction bases unmatched: 6. This CDR3 region has 17 residues. CDR1 SGHVS and CDR2 FQNEAQ come from the germline V gene. CDR3 coding DNA: TGTGCCAGCAGCTTGCCGGGACAGGGGGAAGGCACAGATACGCAGTATTTT. This encodes CASSLPGQGEGTDTQYF.